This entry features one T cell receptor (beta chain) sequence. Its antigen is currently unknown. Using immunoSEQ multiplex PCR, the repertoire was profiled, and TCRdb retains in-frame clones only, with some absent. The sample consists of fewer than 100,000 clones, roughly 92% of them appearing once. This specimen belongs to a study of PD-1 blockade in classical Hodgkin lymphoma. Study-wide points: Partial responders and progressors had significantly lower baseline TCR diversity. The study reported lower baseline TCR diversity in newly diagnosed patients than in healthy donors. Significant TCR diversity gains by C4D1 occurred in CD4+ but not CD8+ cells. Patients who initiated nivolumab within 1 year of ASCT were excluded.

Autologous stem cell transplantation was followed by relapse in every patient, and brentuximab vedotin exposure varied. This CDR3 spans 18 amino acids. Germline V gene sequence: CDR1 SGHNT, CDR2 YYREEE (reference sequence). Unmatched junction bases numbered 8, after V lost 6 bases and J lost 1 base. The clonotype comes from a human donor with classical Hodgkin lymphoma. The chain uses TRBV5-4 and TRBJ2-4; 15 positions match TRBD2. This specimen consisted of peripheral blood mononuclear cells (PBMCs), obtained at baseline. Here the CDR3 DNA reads TGTGCCAGCACCCAGGGACTAGCGGGAGGCGGGGCCAAAAACATTCAGTACTTC. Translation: CASTQGLAGGGAKNIQYF.